These 10 T cell receptor beta chains were sequenced from one sample in a study of T cell changes during pregnancy in multiple sclerosis. TCRdb's copy holds only in-frame clones and misses some; the assay was immunoSEQ multiplex PCR. This table holds more than 60,000 clones, around 90% found once. Sequenced material: peripheral blood, taken before pregnancy. These receptors all stem from a female donor with multiple sclerosis, enrolled in a pregnancy study.

This chain uses TRBV10-1 with TRBJ1-6; 7 nucleotides line up with TRBD1. With V trimmed by 6 bases and J by 3 bases, 14 bases remained unmatched. The germline V gene has CDR1 WNHNN and CDR2 SYGVQD (reference sequence). The CDR3 runs 18 residues. CDR3 DNA: TGCGCCAGCAGAATCCAGGGGGACCTGTTCGACTATAATTCACCCCTCCACTTT. As protein: CASRIQGDLFDYNSPLHF.

The chain employs TRBV2 and TRBJ1-6, with D possibly TRBD1 on 5 matching bases. CDR3 length: 15 residues. In germline, CDR1 is SNHLY, CDR2 FYNNEI. V lost 4 bases, J lost 6 bases, and 13 bases lay in between. This chain's CDR3 is CASSGGEGLNSPLHF. CDR3 DNA sequence: TGTGCCAGCAGTGGGGGGGAGGGTCTTAATTCACCCCTCCACTTT.

The V gene is TRBV19, the J gene TRBJ2-5, with 10 bases aligning to TRBD2. Looked up from germline, CDR1 is LNHDA and CDR2 is SQIVND (reference sequence). J lost 4 bases, V lost 3 bases, and 5 bases had no gene match. CDR3 length: 15 amino acids. CDR3 nucleotide sequence: TGTGCCAGTAGTATTCAGCGGGGGGGCGGAGAGACCCAGTACTTC. Its translation is CASSIQRGGGETQYF.

The gene calls are TRBV19 and TRBJ1-1; possible D gene TRBD1, 6 bases. Trimming took 3 bases from V and 2 from J, leaving 10 bases between them. Germline loops: CDR1 LNHDA, CDR2 SQIVND (reference sequence). The CDR3 runs to 14 residues. CDR3: CASSIGQINTEAFF. As DNA, the CDR3 is TGTGCCAGTAGTATTGGACAGATAAACACTGAAGCTTTCTTT.

This rearrangement joins TRBV5-4 to TRBJ1-5; 7 bases map to TRBD1. From germline, CDR1 is SGHNT and CDR2 YYREEE (reference sequence). CDR3 length equals 16 residues. V lost 4 bases, J lost 7 bases, and 14 bases stayed unmatched. CDR3 bases: TGTGCCAGCAGCCAAGATGGGGCGGGACAGCCCCAGCCCCAGCATTTT. Translating it yields CASSQDGAGQPQPQHF. Full variable domain (remainder filled in from reference TRBV5-4 and TRBJ1-5): ETGVTQSPTHLIKTRGQQVTLRCSSQSGHNTVSWYQQALGQGPQFIFQYYREEENGRGNFPPRFSGLQFPNYSSELNVNALELDDSALYLCASSQDGAGQPQPQHFGDGTRLSIL.

The chain has TRBV25-1 and TRBJ1-6; 11 nucleotides align to TRBD1. The CDR3 extends over 17 amino acids. CDR1 MGHDK and CDR2 SYGVNS come from the germline V gene. The J segment lost 8 bases and the V segment lost 3 bases, leaving 9 bases of the junction unmatched. CDR3 DNA: TGTGCCAGCAGTGACGGACAGGGGGCGCGTTTGGATTCACCCCTCCACTTT. Translated: CASSDGQGARLDSPLHF.

This clone came up a few times. V gene TRBV7-2 combines with J gene TRBJ1-1, with D maybe TRBD1 (5 bases). This CDR3 comprises 12 residues. The V end lost 3 bases, the J end lost 7 bases, and 9 bases lay between the germline ends. Germline V gene data show CDR1 as SGHTA and CDR2 as FQGNSA. Here the CDR3 reads CASSFLGLEAFF. The DNA for the CDR3 is TGTGCCAGCAGCTTTTTGGGACTTGAAGCTTTCTTT.

The chain employs TRBV30 and TRBJ2-1; 8 bases are shared with TRBD2. Per germline, CDR1 GTSNPN and CDR2 SVGIG (reference sequence). The CDR3 loop spans 13 amino acids. After removal of 3 bases from V and 11 bases from J, the junction contained 9 bases not matched to a gene. The CDR3 nucleotides are TGTGCCTGGAGGGGGGGACGGGGGGGCCAGCAGTTCTTC. This gives the protein CAWRGGRGGQQFF. The whole variable domain, remainder taken from reference TRBV30 and TRBJ2-1, is SQTIHQWPATLVQPVGSPLSLECTVEGTSNPNLYWYRQAAGRGLQLLFYSVGIGQISSEVPQNLSASRPQDRQFILSSKKLLLSDSGFYLCAWRGGRGGQQFFGPGTRLTVL.

The V call is TRBV18, the J call TRBJ2-7; D is uncertain. V was clipped by 1 base and J by 1 base, with 14 bases between them. This CDR3 is built from 16 residues. From germline, CDR1 is KGHSH and CDR2 LQKENI. CDR3 sequence reads: CASSPLSGVGSYEQYF. The CDR3 coding sequence is TGTGCCAGCTCACCACTCTCTGGAGTTGGGTCCTACGAGCAGTACTTC.

This chain uses TRBV7-2 with TRBJ2-1; 9 bases map to TRBD2. The CDR3 totals 13 residues. V was pared by 4 bases and J by 5 bases, with 0 bases of the junction left unmatched. Germline CDR1 SGHTA, CDR2 FQGNSA. The CDR3 loop reads CASSSSGDNEQFF. The CDR3 DNA reads TGTGCCAGCAGCTCTAGCGGGGACAATGAGCAGTTCTTC.